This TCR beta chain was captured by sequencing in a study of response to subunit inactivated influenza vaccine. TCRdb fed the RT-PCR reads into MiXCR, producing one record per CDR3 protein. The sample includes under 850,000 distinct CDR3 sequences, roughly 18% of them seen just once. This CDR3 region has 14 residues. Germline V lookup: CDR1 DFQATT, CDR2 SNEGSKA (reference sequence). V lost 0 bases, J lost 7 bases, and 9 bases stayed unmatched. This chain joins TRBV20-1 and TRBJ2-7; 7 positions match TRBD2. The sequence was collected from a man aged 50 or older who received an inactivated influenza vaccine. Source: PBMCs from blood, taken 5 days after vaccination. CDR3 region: CSARDPAGVREQYF. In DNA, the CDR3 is TGCAGTGCTAGAGATCCGGCGGGAGTGAGGGAGCAGTACTTC.